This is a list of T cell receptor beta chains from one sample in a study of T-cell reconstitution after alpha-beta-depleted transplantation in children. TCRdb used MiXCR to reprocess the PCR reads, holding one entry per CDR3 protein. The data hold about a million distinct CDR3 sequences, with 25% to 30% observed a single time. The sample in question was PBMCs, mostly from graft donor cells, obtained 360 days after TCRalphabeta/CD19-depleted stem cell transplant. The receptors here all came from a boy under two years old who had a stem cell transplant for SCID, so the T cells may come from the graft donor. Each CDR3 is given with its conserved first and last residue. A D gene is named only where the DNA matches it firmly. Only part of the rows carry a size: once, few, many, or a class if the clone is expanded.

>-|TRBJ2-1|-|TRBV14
TGTGCCAGCACCCCCACAGCTTACAATGAGCAGTTCTTC
CASTPTAYNEQFF
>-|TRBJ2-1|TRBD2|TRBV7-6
TGTGCCAGCAGCTTAAATTGGGGCGGGGCTGCGGGGGATGAGCAGTTCTTC
CASSLNWGGAAGDEQFF
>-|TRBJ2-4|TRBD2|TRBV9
TGTGCCAGCAGCGTAGGACGTGGACGGGAGGATCAGTACTTC
CASSVGRGREDQYF
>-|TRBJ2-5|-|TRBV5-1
TGCGCCAGCAGCTTGCCCCTAGAAGGGTTCGAAGAGACCCAGTACTTC
CASSLPLEGFEETQYF
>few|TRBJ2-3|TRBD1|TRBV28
TGTGCCAGCAGTCCTTGGACAGGGGGGGGAGATACGCAGTATTTT
CASSPWTGGGDTQYF
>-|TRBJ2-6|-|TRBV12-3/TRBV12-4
TGTGCCAGCGGGTACTCTGGGGCCAACGTCCTGACTTTC
CASGYSGANVLTF
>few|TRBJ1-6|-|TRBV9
TGTGCCAGCAGCTCCGTAGGAGGAGGGCTTAATTCACCCCTCCACTTT
CASSSVGGGLNSPLHF
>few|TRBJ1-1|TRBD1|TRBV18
TGTGCCAGCTCACCGGGACAGCTACAGAACACTGAAGCTTTCTTT
CASSPGQLQNTEAFF
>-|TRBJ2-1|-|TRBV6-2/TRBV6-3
TGTGCCAGCAGTTTCGGACTCTCCTACAATGAGCAGTTCTTC
CASSFGLSYNEQFF
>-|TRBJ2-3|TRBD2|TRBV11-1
TGTGCCAGCAGCTTAGCCCCTAGCGGGGGGGCCGATGCAGATACGCAGTATTTT
CASSLAPSGGADADTQYF
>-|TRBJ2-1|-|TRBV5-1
TGCGCCAGCAGCGCGGACAGCTCCTACAATGAGCAGTTCTTC
CASSADSSYNEQFF
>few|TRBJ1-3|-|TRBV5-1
TGCGCCAGCAGCTTGGGAGGACTCGCTGGAAACACCATATATTTT
CASSLGGLAGNTIYF
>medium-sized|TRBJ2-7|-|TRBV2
TGTGCCAGCAGTGAGGTCGGCAGGGGATACGAGCAGTACTTC
CASSEVGRGYEQYF
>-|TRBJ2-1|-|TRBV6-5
TGTGCCAGCAGTTACCGGCTAGTGCAGTTCTTC
CASSYRLVQFF
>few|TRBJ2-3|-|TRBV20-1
TGCAGTGCCTCTGTCCCGCAGGGGTTTGGCACAGATACGCAGTATTTT
CSASVPQGFGTDTQYF
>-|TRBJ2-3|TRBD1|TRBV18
TGTGCCAGCTCACCGAACCCGGGACAGGGTCTTTTCGATACGCAGTATTTT
CASSPNPGQGLFDTQYF
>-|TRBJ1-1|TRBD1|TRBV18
TGTGCCAGCTCACCATTCGGACAGGGAACGACTGAAGCTTTCTTT
CASSPFGQGTTEAFF
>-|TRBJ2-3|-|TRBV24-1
TGTGCCACCAGTGATTCAAGGACTCGCACAGATACGCAGTATTTT
CATSDSRTRTDTQYF